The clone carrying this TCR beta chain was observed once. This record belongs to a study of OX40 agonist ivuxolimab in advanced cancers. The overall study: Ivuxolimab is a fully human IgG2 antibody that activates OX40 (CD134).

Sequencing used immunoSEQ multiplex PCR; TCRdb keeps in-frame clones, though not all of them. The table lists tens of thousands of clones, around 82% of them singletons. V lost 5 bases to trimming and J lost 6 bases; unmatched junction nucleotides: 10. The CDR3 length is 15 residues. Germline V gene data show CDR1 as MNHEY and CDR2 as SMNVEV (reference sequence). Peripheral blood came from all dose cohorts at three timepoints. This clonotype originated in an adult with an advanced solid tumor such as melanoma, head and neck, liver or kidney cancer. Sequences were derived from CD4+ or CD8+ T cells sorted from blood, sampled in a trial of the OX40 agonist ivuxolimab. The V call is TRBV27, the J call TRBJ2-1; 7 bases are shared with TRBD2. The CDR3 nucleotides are TGTGCCAGCAGTCCGGGTTCGGGGGGTTTCAATGAGCAGTTCTTC. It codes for CASSPGSGGFNEQFF.